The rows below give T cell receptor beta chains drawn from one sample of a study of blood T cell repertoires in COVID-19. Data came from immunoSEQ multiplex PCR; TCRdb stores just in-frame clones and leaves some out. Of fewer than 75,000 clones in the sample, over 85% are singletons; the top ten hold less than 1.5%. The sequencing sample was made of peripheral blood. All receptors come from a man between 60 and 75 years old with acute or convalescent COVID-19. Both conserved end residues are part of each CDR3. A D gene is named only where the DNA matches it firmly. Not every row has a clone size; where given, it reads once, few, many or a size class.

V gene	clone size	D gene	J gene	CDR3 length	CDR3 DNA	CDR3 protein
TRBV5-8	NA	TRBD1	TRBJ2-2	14	TGTGCCAGCAGCTTGACAGGGGCGGTCGGGGAGCTGTTTTTT	CASSLTGAVGELFF
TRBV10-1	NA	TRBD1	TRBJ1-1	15	TGCGCCAGCAGTGTATTCGACAGGGACCCTTCTGAAGCTTTCTTT	CASSVFDRDPSEAFF
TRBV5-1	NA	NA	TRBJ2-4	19	TGCGCCAGCAGCTTGGCTAGGGACGGGGGAAAGATAGCCAAAAACATTCAGTACTTC	CASSLARDGGKIAKNIQYF
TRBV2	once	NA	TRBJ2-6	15	TGTGCCAGCAGTGGGGAGAGATCTGGGGCCAACGTCCTGACTTTC	CASSGERSGANVLTF
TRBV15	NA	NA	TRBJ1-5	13	TGTGCCACCAGCTACAGCCTAAATCAGCCCCAGCATTTT	CATSYSLNQPQHF
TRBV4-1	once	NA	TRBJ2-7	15	TGCGCCAGCAGCCAAGGGCCGGGTTTAGTCTACGAGCAGTACTTC	CASSQGPGLVYEQYF
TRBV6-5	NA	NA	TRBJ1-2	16	TGTGCCAGCAGTTACTCTCTCTGGGGGCGAAACTATGGCTACACCTTC	CASSYSLWGRNYGYTF
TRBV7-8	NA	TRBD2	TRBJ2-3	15	TGTGCCAGCAGCTCTTGGGCGGGGGAGACAGATACGCAGTATTTT	CASSSWAGETDTQYF
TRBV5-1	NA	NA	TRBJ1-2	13	TGCGCCAGCAGCTCCCGGGGGGCAACTGGCTACACCTTC	CASSSRGATGYTF
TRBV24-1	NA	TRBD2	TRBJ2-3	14	TGTGCCACCAGTGATACGGGGGGTTCAGATACGCAGTATTTT	CATSDTGGSDTQYF
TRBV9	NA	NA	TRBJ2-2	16	TGTGCCAGCAGCGTAACGGACAGTGACTTGCTCGGGGAGCTGTTTTTT	CASSVTDSDLLGELFF
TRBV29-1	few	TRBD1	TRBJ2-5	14	TGCAGCGTGGCCTCCGGGACAGGGTGGGAGACCCAGTACTTC	CSVASGTGWETQYF
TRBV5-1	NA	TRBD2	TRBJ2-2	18	TGCGCCAGCAGCTGGAGGGACTCCGGGAGGGGGAACACCGGGGAGCTGTTTTTT	CASSWRDSGRGNTGELFF
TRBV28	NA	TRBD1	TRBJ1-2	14	TGTGCCAGCGGCAGGGGGGACAGCAACTATGGCTACACCTTC	CASGRGDSNYGYTF
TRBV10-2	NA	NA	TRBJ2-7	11	TGCGCCAGCAGTGGCCCGGGCGAGCAGTACTTC	CASSGPGEQYF
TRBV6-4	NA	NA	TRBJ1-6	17	TGTGCCAGCAGTGACACAGGGACAAGGATGCTACGAAGGGCCCTCCACTTT	CASSDTGTRMLRRALHF
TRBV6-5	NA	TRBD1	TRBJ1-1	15	TGTGCCAGCAGTTACGGGCGACAGGGGAACACTGAAGCTTTCTTT	CASSYGRQGNTEAFF